A single sample is the source of the 8 T cell receptor beta chains below, sequenced in a study of regulatory T cells in long-lasting Graves disease. The time point denotes: newly diagnosed GD, antithyroid drugs for less than 3 months. From RNA extracted from PBMCs, the TCR library was made. Arm-PCR of CDR3 regions with iRepertoire HTBI primers generated TCR beta libraries. TCRdb passed the multiplex PCR reads through MiXCR, listing each CDR3 protein once. The data contain some 340,000 distinct CDR3 sequences, about 12% of them singletons. Separately, the same data were catalogued under a study of T cells in Graves' hyperthyroidism and ophthalmopathy.

This specimen consisted of peripheral blood mononuclear cells (PBMCs), obtained at new diagnosis, from a patient treated with antithyroid drugs. The source of these receptors is a woman between 18 and 29 years old with Graves disease.

This clonotype was counted between two and nine times. A much larger clonotype is one base distant, so this may be a read error. The V gene is TRBV6-6, the J gene TRBJ2-7; D gene ambiguous. The CDR3 runs 13 residues. Germline CDR1 MNHNY, CDR2 SVGAGI (reference sequence). The CDR3 region has the DNA TGTGCCAACAGTTACTCGTGGGCAGGCGAGCAGTACTTC. Translation gives CANSYSWAGEQYF.

About this clonotype itself: Being one base from a much bigger clone, this may be a read error. This chain connects TRBV28 to TRBJ2-5; a possible D gene is TRBD2 (6 bases). The CDR3 loop spans 16 amino acids. Trimming stripped 5 bases from V and 11 bases from J, with 27 bases between. The germline V gene has CDR1 MDHEN and CDR2 SYDVKM. This chain's CDR3 is CASSRPRTIPRGEQYF. The CDR3 DNA is TGTGCCAGCAGTAGACCAAGGACTATCCCAAGGGGTGAGCAGTACTTC.

This clonotype has more than one count but fewer than ten. The V call is TRBV6-4, the J call TRBJ2-3; 10 bases match TRBD2. The junction had 5 bases not matched to a gene; V was cut back by 3 bases and J by 5 bases. Germline V gene lookup returns CDR1 MRHNA and CDR2 SNTAGT. This CDR3 contains 15 residues. The CDR3 DNA sequence: TGTGCCAGCAGTGATAAAGCGGGAGGGGTAGATACGCAGTATTTT. Its translation is CASSDKAGGVDTQYF.

This clonotype was observed many times. This rearrangement joins TRBV12-3 or TRBV12-4 to TRBJ1-4; 9 nucleotides match TRBD1. This CDR3 contains 16 residues. With 6 bases clipped from V and 6 bases from J, the junction kept 11 bases outside the gene matches. DNA for the CDR3: TGTGCCAGCAGACCCTCTTGGACAGGGGTTTATGAAAAACTGTTTTTT. This gives the protein CASRPSWTGVYEKLFF.

This clonotype has at least ten counts. The V and J genes are TRBV18 and TRBJ2-7; TRBD1 aligns across 7 bases. After removal of 4 bases from V and 1 base from J, the junction contained 4 bases not matched to a gene. This CDR3 comprises 14 residues. Germline loops: CDR1 KGHSH, CDR2 LQKENI. The CDR3 is CASSLDRASYEQYF. The CDR3 region has the DNA TGTGCCAGCTCACTCGACAGGGCTTCCTACGAGCAGTACTTC. Complete variable domain (other parts from reference TRBV18 and TRBJ2-7): NAGVMQNPRHLVRRRGQEARLRCSPMKGHSHVYWYRQLPEEGLKFMVYLQKENIIDESGMPKERFSAEFPKEGPSILRIQQVVRGDSAAYFCASSLDRASYEQYFGPGTRLTVT.

This clonotype was counted ten times or more. This chain links TRBV20-1 with TRBJ2-7, with D unclear. Between the trimmed V and J ends, which lost 0 bases and 2 bases, there was a span of 14 bases. CDR1 DFQATT and CDR2 SNEGSKA come from the germline V gene (reference sequence). The CDR3 is 15 amino acids. Here the CDR3 reads CSARDPRRLTYEQYF. The CDR3 DNA follows: TGCAGTGCTAGAGATCCCAGGCGACTGACCTACGAGCAGTACTTC.

This clonotype appeared a few times. The rearrangement uses TRBV6-9 and TRBJ1-2; D unclear. Germline assignment: CDR1 MNHGY and CDR2 SVAAGI. V was clipped by 3 bases and J by 5 bases, with 13 bases between them. CDR3 size: 14 residues. Here the CDR3 DNA reads TGTGCCAGCAGTTACTCGAAATTCGGGTATGGCTACACCTTC. Translating gives CASSYSKFGYGYTF.

At least ten counts were recorded for this clonotype. V is TRBV30 and J is TRBJ2-7; D not resolved. V was pared by 4 bases and J by 3 bases, with 16 bases between. CDR3 size: 14 residues. Germline V gives CDR1 GTSNPN, CDR2 SVGIG (reference sequence). CDR3 in amino acids: CAWTTVLGIYEQYF. The CDR3 bases are TGTGCCTGGACCACAGTATTGGGGATCTACGAGCAGTACTTC.